One sample yielded the 14 T cell receptor beta chains listed below, sequenced in a study of blood T cells in healthy people across ages. Primed by a sample-barcoded 5' primer and a J-beta primer mix, a second PCR proceeded for about 6 to 11 cycles. TCRdb fed the 5' RACE reads into MiXCR, producing one record per CDR3 protein. The sample holds fewer than 750,000 distinct CDR3 sequences, around 50% seen once. The specimen sequenced was blood. The receptors shown here come from a woman aged 80 or over in good health.

V and J are TRBV5-1 and TRBJ2-7, with D tentatively TRBD1 (6 bases). This CDR3 comprises 15 residues. Germline CDR1 SGHRS, CDR2 YFSETQ. Trimming took 0 bases from V and 7 from J, leaving 17 bases between them. CDR3 region: CASSLVAAGDDEQYF. In DNA form, the CDR3 reads TGCGCCAGCAGCTTGGTGGCGGCAGGGGATGATGAGCAGTACTTC.

At least ten counts were recorded for this clonotype. The V gene is TRBV18, the J gene TRBJ2-3; TRBD2 matches 8 bases. The V segment lost 8 bases and the J segment 5 bases; nucleotides outside the gene matches: 9. Looked up from germline, CDR1 is KGHSH and CDR2 is LQKENI. The CDR3 consists of 14 residues. CDR3 residues: CASSRPGGGDTQYF. The DNA of the CDR3 is TGTGCCAGCAGTCGACCCGGGGGGGGAGATACGCAGTATTTT.

This clonotype was counted ten times or more. V and J are TRBV6-5 and TRBJ2-6; D uncertain. The CDR3 has 15 residues. Germline assignment: CDR1 MNHEY and CDR2 SVGAGI. With 5 bases removed from V and 0 bases from J, the gap between germline ends came to 8 bases. CDR3 sequence (DNA): TGTGCCAGCAGTGACACTTTCTCTGGGGCCAACGTCCTGACTTTC. Residues: CASSDTFSGANVLTF.

This clonotype has more than one count but fewer than ten. The chain joins TRBV28 to TRBJ2-7; the D gene is possibly TRBD2 (6 bases). The CDR3 contains 14 residues. The germline V gene encodes CDR1 MDHEN and CDR2 SYDVKM. Trimming removed 2 bases at V and 2 bases at J, with 10 bases between. The CDR3 DNA is TGTGCCAGCAGTTTACTAGCGTCGGCCTACGAGCAGTACTTC. Encoded protein: CASSLLASAYEQYF.

The chain has TRBV5-1 and TRBJ2-2; 8 nucleotides line up with TRBD2. V shed 2 bases and J 1 base; nucleotides not matched to a gene: 4. Germline V gives CDR1 SGHRS, CDR2 YFSETQ. CDR3 length equals 16 residues. CDR3 amino acids: CASSFGSGGNTGELFF. In nucleotides, the CDR3 is TGCGCCAGCAGCTTCGGCAGCGGGGGGAACACCGGGGAGCTGTTTTTT.

The J gene is TRBJ1-1, the V gene TRBV2; D possibly corresponds to TRBD1 (5 bases). Per the germline V gene, CDR1 is SNHLY and CDR2 is FYNNEI. V was cut by 4 bases and J by 6 bases, with 6 bases left in between. The CDR3 spans 11 residues. As DNA, the CDR3 is TGTGCCAGCAGTGTGACAGCTGAAGCTTTCTTT. Translating it yields CASSVTAEAFF.

This rearrangement joins TRBV6-6 to TRBJ2-7; D is uncertain. Germline V lookup: CDR1 MNHNY, CDR2 SVGAGI (reference sequence). Trimming stripped 7 bases from V and 0 bases from J, with 7 bases between. The CDR3 is 12 amino acids. Here the CDR3 reads CASTPNSYEQYF. The CDR3, as DNA: TGTGCCAGCACACCTAACTCCTACGAGCAGTACTTC.

This clonotype was counted many times. This CDR3 is CASSLAGVATDTQYF. The CDR3 DNA reads TGTGCCAGCAGCCTAGCGGGAGTTGCGACAGATACGCAGTATTTT. The chain links TRBV7-3 to TRBJ2-3; TRBD2 matches 10 bases. Looked up from germline, CDR1 is SGHTA and CDR2 is FQGTGA. V lost 5 bases to trimming and J lost 3 bases; unmatched junction nucleotides: 5. CDR3 size: 15 residues.

This clonotype was counted ten times or more. This chain connects TRBV20-1 to TRBJ1-2, with TRBD1 as a possible D gene (5 bases). Germline CDR1 DFQATT, CDR2 SNEGSKA (reference sequence). The CDR3 is 16 residues long. Trimming cost V 1 base and J 4 bases, with 19 bases left between them. Here the CDR3 DNA reads TGCAGTGCTAGAGCCCTCCTTGGGGGGGATTCCTATGGCTACACCTTC. Protein product: CSARALLGGDSYGYTF.

This clonotype was counted a few times. The chain is built from TRBV7-9 and TRBJ1-2; 7 nucleotides match TRBD1. The CDR3 spans 16 residues. V was clipped by 1 base and J by 7 bases; unmatched bases: 12. Germline V gene data show CDR1 as SEHNR and CDR2 as FQNEAQ (reference sequence). The CDR3 DNA sequence: TGTGCCAGCAGCTTAGGAGTAGGACAGGCGATCAGTGGCTACACCTTC. Amino acid sequence: CASSLGVGQAISGYTF.

The chain is built from TRBV12-5 and TRBJ2-7; the D is unclear. The tail of the sequence fits TRBJ2-5 better, so the J call may be wrong. CDR1 and CDR2 (germline): LGHNT, FRNRAP. The CDR3 consists of 11 residues. The CDR3 is CASGLGGTQYF. CDR3 nucleotides: TGTGCTAGTGGTTTGGGAGGGACCCAGTACTTC.

The chain couples TRBV7-2 to TRBJ2-7, with D perhaps TRBD1 or TRBD2 (6 bases each). CDR1 SGHTA and CDR2 FQGNSA come from the germline V gene. The CDR3 contains 15 residues. Trimming took off 2 bases at V and 0 bases at J, with 11 bases between the two ends. The CDR3 loop reads CASSLFGGPSYEQYF. In nucleotides, the CDR3 is TGTGCCAGCAGCTTATTTGGGGGGCCCTCCTACGAGCAGTACTTC.

This clonotype has ten or more counts. A junction boundary mismatches the germline segment, possibly from a read error. This sequence joins TRBV4-1 and TRBJ2-1; unclear D gene. The CDR3 sequence is 16 residues long. Germline V gene lookup returns CDR1 MGHRA and CDR2 YSYEKL. CDR3 coding DNA: TGCGCCAACAGCCAAGAAGGCAAGCCGGGTAACAATGAGCAGTTCTTC. As protein: CANSQEGKPGNNEQFF.

This clonotype was detected ten times or more. The chain couples TRBV28 to TRBJ2-7; 8 bases are a match to TRBD1. CDR3 length: 14 residues. With 4 bases clipped from V and 6 bases from J, the junction kept 8 bases outside the gene matches. Germline CDR1 MDHEN, CDR2 SYDVKM. CDR3: CASSSPNDRGEQYF. The CDR3 nucleotides read TGTGCCAGCAGTTCCCCGAACGACAGGGGCGAGCAGTACTTC.